This T cell receptor beta chain was sequenced during a study of blood T cells in healthy people across ages. Study-wide results and limits: TCR beta diversity tracked closely with naive T cell percentage. Estimated diversity, derived from one million T cells, was regarded as an underestimate.

The CDR3 loop spans 14 amino acids. V shed 6 bases and J 3 bases; nucleotides not matched to a gene: 7. Germline CDR1 is DFQATT and CDR2 is SNEGSKA (reference sequence). For the second PCR, which ran for about 6 to 11 cycles, a sample-barcoded 5' primer and a J-beta primer mix were used. One entry per CDR3 protein results from TCRdb running MiXCR on the 5' RACE reads. This sample carries hundreds of thousands of distinct CDR3 sequences, about 21% of them seen once, and the ten largest clones take 3% to 4%. As for this clonotype: Antigen specificity is unknown.

The sequence was obtained from a man between 65 and 85 years old in good health. V and J are TRBV20-1 and TRBJ2-3, with TRBD2 matching 9 bases. Sequencing was done on a sample of blood. The CDR3 loop reads CSANIAGDTDTQYF. CDR3 DNA sequence: TGCAGTGCAAACATAGCGGGAGATACAGATACGCAGTATTTT.